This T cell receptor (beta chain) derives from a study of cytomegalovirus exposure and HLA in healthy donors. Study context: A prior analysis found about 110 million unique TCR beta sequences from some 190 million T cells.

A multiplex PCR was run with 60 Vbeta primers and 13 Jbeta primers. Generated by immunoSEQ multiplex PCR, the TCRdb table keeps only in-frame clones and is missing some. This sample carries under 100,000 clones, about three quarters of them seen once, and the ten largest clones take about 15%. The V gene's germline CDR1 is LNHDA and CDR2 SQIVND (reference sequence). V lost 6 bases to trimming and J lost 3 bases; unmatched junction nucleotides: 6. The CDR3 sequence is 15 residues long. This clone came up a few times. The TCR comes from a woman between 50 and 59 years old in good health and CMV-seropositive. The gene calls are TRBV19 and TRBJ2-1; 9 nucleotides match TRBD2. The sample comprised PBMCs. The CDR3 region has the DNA TGTGCCAGTAGGCCGATTAGCGGGAGCTACAATGAGCAGTTCTTC. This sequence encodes CASRPISGSYNEQFF.